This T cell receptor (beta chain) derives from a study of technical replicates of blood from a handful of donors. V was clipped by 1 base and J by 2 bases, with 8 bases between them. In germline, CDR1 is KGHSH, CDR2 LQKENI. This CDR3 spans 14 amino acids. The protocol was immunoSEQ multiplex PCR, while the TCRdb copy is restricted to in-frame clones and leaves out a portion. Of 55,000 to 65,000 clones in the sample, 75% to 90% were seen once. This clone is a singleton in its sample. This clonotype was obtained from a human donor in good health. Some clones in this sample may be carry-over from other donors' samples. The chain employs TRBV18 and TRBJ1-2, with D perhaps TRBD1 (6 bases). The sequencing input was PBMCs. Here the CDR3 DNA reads TGTGCCAGCTCACCACTGGACAGAAACTATGGCTACACCTTC. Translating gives CASSPLDRNYGYTF.